This TCR beta chain was found in a study of T cells after posttransplantation cyclophosphamide. Study-level results: Later post-transplant blood repertoires were often dominated by donor CD8+ memory clones.

Data came from immunoSEQ multiplex PCR; TCRdb stores just in-frame clones and leaves some out. Counted here are tens of thousands of clones, almost 75% occurring once; the ten biggest clones make up approximately 0.65%. As concerns this clone: Its cognate antigen is unknown.

The CDR3 loop spans 16 amino acids. Germline V CDR1 and CDR2: SGHRS, YFSETQ. Trimming shortened V by 0 bases and J by 3 bases, and 12 bases separated the two germline ends. V usage is TRBV5-1 and J usage is TRBJ2-2; tentative D call: TRBD1 (6 bases). Sequenced: memory CD4+ T cells sorted from PBMCs. This sequence originates from a woman aged 60-70 years in good health, CMV-negative, and a related stem cell transplant donor. The CDR3 nucleotides are TGCGCCAGCAGCTTGGGGAACAGGGTTCACACCGGGGAGCTGTTTTTT. This codes for CASSLGNRVHTGELFF.